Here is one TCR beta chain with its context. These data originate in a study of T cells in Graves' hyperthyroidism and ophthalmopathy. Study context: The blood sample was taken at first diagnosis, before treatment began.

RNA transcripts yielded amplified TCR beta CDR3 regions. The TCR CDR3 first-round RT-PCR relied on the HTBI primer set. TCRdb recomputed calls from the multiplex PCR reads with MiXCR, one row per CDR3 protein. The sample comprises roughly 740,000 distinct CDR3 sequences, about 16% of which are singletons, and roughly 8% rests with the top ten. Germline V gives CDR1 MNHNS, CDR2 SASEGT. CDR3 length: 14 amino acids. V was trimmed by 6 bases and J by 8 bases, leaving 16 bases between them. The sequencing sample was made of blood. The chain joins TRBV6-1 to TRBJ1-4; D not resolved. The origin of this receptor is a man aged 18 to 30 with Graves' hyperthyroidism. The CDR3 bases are TGTGCCAGCAGCCGCGCTTCGGACGGGGAAAAACTGTTTTTT. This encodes CASSRASDGEKLFF.